A selection of T cell receptor beta chains follows, all from one sample in a study of blood T cell repertoires in COVID-19. Measured with immunoSEQ multiplex PCR; TCRdb has only the in-frame clones, and not every one. This sample has 150,000 to 250,000 clones; less than 95% occur once, and the top ten carry 0.76%. Sequencing was carried out using peripheral blood. Every receptor here comes from a man aged 30-40 years with COVID-19, enrolled during active disease. Both conserved end residues are part of each CDR3. Fields, in order: J gene, clone size, V gene, D gene, CDR3 DNA, CDR3 protein. A D gene is named only where the DNA matches it firmly. Size is omitted from some rows. Given values are once, few, many or a class for expanded clones.

>TRBJ1-1|.|TRBV30|.
TGTGGAGGCGGGAACACTGAAGCTTTCTTT
CGGGNTEAFF
>TRBJ1-3|.|TRBV7-6|.
TGTGCCAGCAGCCCACAGGGTATCCCTGGAAACACCATATATTTT
CASSPQGIPGNTIYF
>TRBJ1-2|.|TRBV6-5|.
TGTGCCAGCAGTAACACAAATTATGGCTACACCTTC
CASSNTNYGYTF
>TRBJ2-5|.|TRBV7-9|.
TGTGCCAGCAGCTCAGGGGTCGAGACCCAGTACTTC
CASSSGVETQYF
>TRBJ2-3|.|TRBV4-2|TRBD1
TGTGCCAGCAGCCAAGAGACAGGGAAAAGTCCAGATACGCAGTATTTT
CASSQETGKSPDTQYF
>TRBJ2-1|.|TRBV19|.
TGTGCCAGTACAGTGTCGGGCTCCTACAATGAGCAGTTCTTC
CASTVSGSYNEQFF
>TRBJ1-4|once|TRBV5-6|TRBD1
TGTGCCAGCAGCGCCGGGACAGTTGAAAAACTGTTTTTT
CASSAGTVEKLFF
>TRBJ1-1|.|TRBV4-1|.
TGCGCCAGCAGCCCTATACAGGGTCGTCACACTGAAGCTTTCTTT
CASSPIQGRHTEAFF
>TRBJ1-5|.|TRBV6-5|TRBD1
TGTGCCAGCAGTACCCGACAGGGTAAACAGCCCCAGCATTTT
CASSTRQGKQPQHF
>TRBJ1-1|.|TRBV19|.
TGTGCCAGTAGTATAGACTGGGCAGCTCTTGAAGCTTTCTTT
CASSIDWAALEAFF
>TRBJ2-3|.|TRBV3-1/TRBV3-2|TRBD2
TGTGCCAGCAGCCAAGGCGCGGGGGGGAAGTATTTT
CASSQGAGGKYF
>TRBJ2-3|once|TRBV5-1|TRBD2
TGCGCCAGCAGCTTGGCCGGGGGGAAAGATACGCAGTATTTT
CASSLAGGKDTQYF
>TRBJ1-4|.|TRBV24-1|.
TGTGCCACCAAGGGGGGGCATTCTCAATTTGGTGAAAAACTGTTTTTT
CATKGGHSQFGEKLFF
>TRBJ1-6|.|TRBV18|.
TGTGCCAGCTCACCACCGCAGGGGCGTTATTCACCCCTCCACTTT
CASSPPQGRYSPLHF
>TRBJ1-2|.|TRBV10-2|.
TGCGCCAGCAGTGAGTCGGATCTAGCGTATGGCTACACCTTC
CASSESDLAYGYTF
>TRBJ2-5|.|TRBV9|TRBD2
TGTGCCAGCAGCGCTGAAGCGGGGTGGGAGACCCAGTACTTC
CASSAEAGWETQYF
>TRBJ1-5|once|TRBV6-1|.
TGTGCCAGCAGTGAAGCGGGACTTCTAAATCAGCCCCAGCATTTT
CASSEAGLLNQPQHF
>TRBJ2-3|.|TRBV6-5|TRBD2
TGTGCCAGCAGTTATGCTGGCGGGGGAGCTACAGATACGCAGTATTTT
CASSYAGGGATDTQYF
>TRBJ1-1|.|TRBV12-3/TRBV12-4|.
TGTGCCAGCACCCGCGGGGGGGGCACTGAAGCTTTCTTT
CASTRGGGTEAFF
>TRBJ1-2|.|TRBV10-1|TRBD1
TGCGCCAGCAGTGAGCGACAGGGGAACTATGGCTACACCTTC
CASSERQGNYGYTF
>TRBJ1-2|.|TRBV6-1|.
TGTGCCAGCAGTGAATACCCAGGCGGCTACACCTTC
CASSEYPGGYTF
>TRBJ2-1|.|TRBV5-6|TRBD2
TGTGCCAGCAGCTCTGGGACTACGCATGAGCAGTTCTTC
CASSSGTTHEQFF
>TRBJ2-5|.|TRBV2|.
TGTGCCAGCAGTGAAGCTTCGGGGGGCGGTTCCTTAGAGACCCAGTACTTC
CASSEASGGGSLETQYF
>TRBJ1-2|.|TRBV11-2|TRBD1
TGTGCCAGCAGCTTAGGGCACAGGGGCGCTAACTATGGCTACACTTTC
CASSLGHRGANYGYTF
>TRBJ1-5|once|TRBV6-5|TRBD1
TGTGCCAGTGCTGACGACAGGGCTCAGCCCCAGCATTTT
CASADDRAQPQHF
>TRBJ1-1|once|TRBV7-6|.
TGTGCCAGCAGCTTAGCACCGGAGGGGTACACTGAAGCTTTCTTT
CASSLAPEGYTEAFF
>TRBJ1-4|.|TRBV11-2|TRBD1
TGTGCCAGCAGCCAGGGACAGGGGGTAGCCTCTAATCAAAAACTGTTTTTT
CASSQGQGVASNQKLFF
>TRBJ2-5|.|TRBV14|.
TGTGCCAGCAGCCGGCGAACCAGGGGATATGGAGAGACCCAGTACTTC
CASSRRTRGYGETQYF
>TRBJ1-6|.|TRBV6-5|.
TGTGCCAGCAGACAACAGGGCTCCTATAATTCACCCCTCCACTTT
CASRQQGSYNSPLHF
>TRBJ2-7|.|TRBV19|TRBD1
TGTGCCAGTAGCCCCGGGACAGGGACATACGAGCAGTACTTC
CASSPGTGTYEQYF
>TRBJ1-2|.|TRBV11-2|TRBD1
TGTGCCAGCAGCACCTACAGGGGTAAAATCACTAACTATGGCTACACCTTC
CASSTYRGKITNYGYTF
>TRBJ2-7|.|TRBV15|.
TGTGCCACCAGCAGAGATTTCCGAACACACTACGAGCAGTACTTC
CATSRDFRTHYEQYF
>TRBJ2-1|.|TRBV24-1|TRBD1
TGTGCCACCAGTGCCCCGGGACAGGGGGAGGATGAGCAGTTCTTC
CATSAPGQGEDEQFF
>TRBJ2-7|.|TRBV27|TRBD2
TGTGCCAGCAGTTTATCTGGGGCGGGGGGATTCTACGAGCAGTACTTC
CASSLSGAGGFYEQYF
>TRBJ1-4|.|TRBV19|TRBD1
TGTGCCAGTAGTACCGGCCCGGGACAGGGTGTTATCGGAAAACTGTTTTTT
CASSTGPGQGVIGKLFF
>TRBJ2-1|.|TRBV9|TRBD2
TGTGCCAGCAGCGTAGAGGGCGGGGGGCTCAAGCAGTTCTTC
CASSVEGGGLKQFF
>TRBJ1-3|.|TRBV19|TRBD1
TGTGCCAGTAGTGGGGACAGCTCTGGAAACACCATATATTTT
CASSGDSSGNTIYF
>TRBJ2-5|.|TRBV19|.
TGTGCCAGTAGTATAGGTCCTAGCCTAGAGACCCAGTACTTC
CASSIGPSLETQYF
>TRBJ1-2|.|TRBV14|TRBD1
TGTGCCAGCAGCCCGGACAGGGGGTATGGCTACACCTTC
CASSPDRGYGYTF
>TRBJ2-1|.|TRBV11-2|TRBD2
TGTGCCAGCAGCTTATTTATGGCTAGCGGGTACAATGAGCAGTTCTTC
CASSLFMASGYNEQFF
>TRBJ1-5|.|TRBV7-3|.
TGTGCCAGCAGCTTGTACAGGGCCAATCAGCCCCAGCATTTT
CASSLYRANQPQHF
>TRBJ1-3|.|TRBV18|TRBD1
TGTGCCAGCTCACCGGCTACAGGGGGTTCAGGAAACACCATATATTTT
CASSPATGGSGNTIYF
>TRBJ1-5|.|TRBV19|TRBD1
TGTGCCAGTAGTGGGGACAGAGCTAGCAATCAGCCCCAGCATTTT
CASSGDRASNQPQHF
>TRBJ2-7|.|TRBV6-5|TRBD2
TGTGCCAGCAGTTACAAGCTAGCGGGGGCTCCCTACGAGCAGTACTTC
CASSYKLAGAPYEQYF
>TRBJ1-6|.|TRBV2|TRBD1
TGTGCCAGCAGGACAGGGAATAATTCACCCCTCCACTTT
CASRTGNNSPLHF
>TRBJ1-1|.|TRBV20-1|.
TGCAGTGCCCGGGAGGGCACTGAAGCTTTCTTT
CSAREGTEAFF
>TRBJ1-1|.|TRBV2|.
TGTGCCAGCAGTGCAGGGGTGGTTGGGACTGAAGCTTTCTTT
CASSAGVVGTEAFF
>TRBJ1-2|.|TRBV10-3|TRBD1
TGTGCCATCAGTGTACAGGGGGCAGCTAACTATGGCTACACCTTC
CAISVQGAANYGYTF
>TRBJ2-1|.|TRBV5-1|TRBD2
TGCGCCAGCAGCTTGACTAGCGGGGGGTCGAGCTCCTACAATGAGCAGTTCTTC
CASSLTSGGSSSYNEQFF
>TRBJ2-3|.|TRBV5-1|.
TGCGCCAGCACCCGGGGGGCAGCGCCCACAGATACGCAGTATTTT
CASTRGAAPTDTQYF
>TRBJ2-7|.|TRBV25-1|TRBD1
TGTGCCAGCAGTGAAGGGGGACAGACCTCCTACGAGCAGTACTTC
CASSEGGQTSYEQYF
>TRBJ1-1|.|TRBV5-1|.
TGCGCCAGCAGCTTGGCCACTGCGAACACTGAAGCTTTCTTT
CASSLATANTEAFF
>TRBJ1-2|.|TRBV2|TRBD1
TGTGCCAGCAGTGAACAGGGGGCTCGTGGCTACACCTTC
CASSEQGARGYTF
>TRBJ1-2|.|TRBV11-2|TRBD1
TGTGCCAGCAGCTTAGACCGGGACAGGGGGCGCGGCTACACCTTC
CASSLDRDRGRGYTF
>TRBJ2-7|.|TRBV20-1|TRBD2
TGCAGTGCTAGTCCTGGCGGGGGAACCCTCTCCTACGAGCAGTACTTC
CSASPGGGTLSYEQYF
>TRBJ2-4|.|TRBV5-4|TRBD2
TGTGCCAGCAGTTTTGAGCGGGGGGCGGGGAACATTCAGTACTTC
CASSFERGAGNIQYF
>TRBJ2-5|.|TRBV5-4|TRBD2
TGTGCCAGCAGCTTGCGGCTAGCGGGGGGGCGGGAGACCCAGTACTTC
CASSLRLAGGRETQYF
>TRBJ2-1|.|TRBV19|.
TGTGCCAGTAGTACACAGAGGGGGGGTAGCTCCTACAATGAGCAGTTCTTC
CASSTQRGGSSYNEQFF